This passage covers 26 T cell receptor beta chains from one sample sequenced in a study of blood T cell repertoires in COVID-19. This table comes from immunoSEQ multiplex PCR, and its TCRdb copy is limited to in-frame clones, with some not included. The sample has about 130,000 clones; around 88% are singletons. The specimen was peripheral blood. The origin of the receptors is a man aged 50 to 59 with acute or convalescent COVID-19.

The sample holds one count of this clone. The rearrangement joins TRBV6-6 to TRBJ2-1, with a tentative D call TRBD2 (5 bases). Trimming removed 0 bases from V and 12 bases from J, with 18 bases in between. This CDR3 has 15 residues. The germline V gene has CDR1 MNHNY and CDR2 SVGAGI (reference sequence). As DNA, the CDR3 is TGTGCCAGCAGTTACTCAGGCAGACTTTATGAGGGGCAGTTCTTC. It is translated as CASSYSGRLYEGQFF.

This chain joins TRBV5-6 and TRBJ1-2; TRBD1 matches 7 bases. This CDR3 is 11 amino acids long. Germline V CDR1 and CDR2: SGHDT, YYEEEE. Trimming removed 4 bases from V and 9 bases from J; junction bases left unmatched: 3. The CDR3 sequence: CASSRQGSYTF. In DNA form, the CDR3 reads TGTGCCAGCAGCCGACAGGGAAGCTACACCTTC.

V is TRBV19 and J is TRBJ1-5, with a tentative D call TRBD1 (5 bases). The CDR3 runs to 14 residues. CDR1 LNHDA and CDR2 SQIVND come from the germline V gene (reference sequence). V was cut by 5 bases and J by 9 bases, with 17 bases left in between. The CDR3 is CASSLTRAHPPQHF. The CDR3 DNA is TGTGCCAGTAGTCTCACCAGGGCCCACCCGCCCCAGCATTTT.

This chain links TRBV5-8 with TRBJ1-3; tentative D call: TRBD1 (5 bases). The CDR3 is 16 residues long. Trimming removed 4 bases at V and 0 bases at J, with 14 bases between. Germline V gives CDR1 SGHTS, CDR2 YDEGEE. The DNA of the CDR3 is TGTGCCAGCAGCCCCCGGACGGGGGGCTCTGGAAACACCATATATTTT. Protein: CASSPRTGGSGNTIYF.

In DNA, the CDR3 is TGTGCCAGCAGTTACTACAGGGAACAAGGGGCGCAGTATTTT. Encoded protein: CASSYYREQGAQYF. V is TRBV27 and J is TRBJ2-3; a weak D match, TRBD1 (6 bases). Between the trimmed V and J ends, which lost 4 bases and 10 bases, there was a span of 18 bases. The V gene's germline CDR1 is MNHEY and CDR2 SMNVEV (reference sequence). This CDR3 has 14 amino acids.

This clone appeared once. This rearrangement joins TRBV4-1 to TRBJ1-4; 7 nucleotides agree with TRBD1. The germline CDR1 and CDR2 sequences are MGHRA and YSYEKL. With V trimmed by 3 bases and J by 8 bases, 12 bases remained unmatched. CDR3 length equals 16 residues. This CDR3 is CASSHVPGQREEKLFF. As DNA, the CDR3 is TGCGCCAGCAGCCATGTCCCGGGACAGAGGGAAGAAAAACTGTTTTTT.

This sequence joins TRBV7-2 and TRBJ1-1, with a tentative D call TRBD1 (6 bases). The CDR3 covers 14 residues. V dropped 5 bases and J dropped 3 bases, with 13 bases sitting between them. From germline, CDR1 is SGHTA and CDR2 FQGNSA. The CDR3 DNA sequence: TGTGCCAGCAGCCCTCTGGGGGCCTACACTGAAGCTTTCTTT. Translating it yields CASSPLGAYTEAFF.

The V call is TRBV3-1 (or the pseudogene TRBV3-2), the J call TRBJ1-1, with no clear D. Trimming cost V 3 bases and J 1 base, with 9 bases left between them. Germline V gene sequence: CDR1 LGHDT, CDR2 YNNKEL (reference sequence). The CDR3 is 14 residues long. The CDR3, as DNA: TGTGCCAGCAGCCACAGGAGGGAGAACACTGAAGCTTTCTTT. It yields the protein CASSHRRENTEAFF.

This chain joins TRBV6-6 and TRBJ2-7, with no clear D. Germline V CDR1 and CDR2: MNHNY, SVGAGI (reference sequence). Between the trimmed V and J ends, which lost 0 bases and 3 bases, there was a span of 6 bases. The CDR3 length is 13 residues. As DNA, the CDR3 is TGTGCCAGCAGTTACTCCAATTTCTACGAGCAGTACTTC. Protein product: CASSYSNFYEQYF.

V usage is TRBV28 and J usage is TRBJ2-1; 8 bases line up with TRBD2. V lost 8 bases to trimming and J lost 7 bases; unmatched junction nucleotides: 7. There are 13 residues in the CDR3. The germline gives CDR1 MDHEN, CDR2 SYDVKM. The CDR3 bases are TGTGCCAGCCGAAGAACGGGGGGGAATGAGCAGTTCTTC. Encoded protein: CASRRTGGNEQFF.

This chain links TRBV2 with TRBJ1-6, with 7 bases that match TRBD1. Germline V gene data show CDR1 as SNHLY and CDR2 as FYNNEI. The V segment lost 5 bases and the J segment 7 bases; nucleotides outside the gene matches: 11. The CDR3 has 16 residues. CDR3 loop: CASSQNRGPLNSPLHF. CDR3 DNA: TGTGCCAGCAGTCAAAACAGGGGACCACTCAATTCACCCCTCCACTTT. Complete variable domain (other parts from reference TRBV2 and TRBJ1-6): EPEVTQTPSHQVTQMGQEVILRCVPISNHLYFYWYRQILGQKVEFLVSFYNNEISEKSEIFDDQFSVERPDGSNFTLKIRSTKLEDSAMYFCASSQNRGPLNSPLHFGNGTRLTVT.

The chain links TRBV11-2 to TRBJ1-1, with D possibly matching TRBD1 (5 bases). The CDR3 extends over 16 amino acids. From germline, CDR1 is SGHAT and CDR2 FQNNGV. The V and J ends lost 0 bases and 1 base respectively, with 12 bases between them. The CDR3 DNA reads TGTGCCAGCAGCTTAGAAATGGGGCGAAAGAACACTGAAGCTTTCTTT. It specifies CASSLEMGRKNTEAFF.

This clone was picked up one time. The rearrangement joins TRBV6-5 to TRBJ2-3; the match to TRBD2 covers 8 bases. The CDR3 is made up of 14 amino acids. Germline V lookup: CDR1 MNHEY, CDR2 SVGAGI. Unmatched junction bases numbered 8, after V lost 8 bases and J lost 4 bases. CDR3 coding DNA: TGTGCCAGCCGGGGGTCGGGAGGGGCAGATACGCAGTATTTT. Translating gives CASRGSGGADTQYF.

This clone has only one observation. The chain combines TRBV19 with TRBJ2-3, with 9 bases matching TRBD2. The germline V gene encodes CDR1 LNHDA and CDR2 SQIVND (reference sequence). Germline trimming cut 6 bases from V and 1 base from J; bases unmatched to any gene: 5. The CDR3 length is 15 residues. The CDR3 DNA reads as TGTGCCAGTAGACCTGGACTAGCGCGCACAGATACGCAGTATTTT. Translating gives CASRPGLARTDTQYF. The entire variable domain, with the rest obtained from reference TRBV19 and TRBJ2-3, is as follows: DGGITQSPKYLFRKEGQNVTLSCEQNLNHDAMYWYRQDPGQGLRLIYYSQIVNDFQKGDIAEGYSVSREKKESFPLTVTSAQKNPTAFYLCASRPGLARTDTQYFGPGTRLTVL.

A single count supports this clone. The chain links TRBV6-5 to TRBJ2-7, with D perhaps TRBD1 (6 bases). The germline V and J ends were trimmed by 2 bases and 2 bases, with 10 bases remaining between them. The CDR3 consists of 14 residues. Germline CDR1 MNHEY, CDR2 SVGAGI. The CDR3: CASSYGDITYEQYF. CDR3 nucleotide sequence: TGTGCCAGCAGTTACGGGGACATCACCTACGAGCAGTACTTC.

In its sample, this clone was seen once. V gene TRBV5-6 combines with J gene TRBJ2-1; 10 nucleotides line up with TRBD1. The germline gives CDR1 SGHDT, CDR2 YYEEEE. V shed 4 bases, J shed 9 bases, and the junction held 7 bases outside the gene matches. The CDR3 is 14 amino acids. The CDR3 DNA sequence: TGTGCCAGCAGCGGCGGGACAGGGGACGGTGAGCAGTTCTTC. Translating it yields CASSGGTGDGEQFF.

V gene TRBV7-9 combines with J gene TRBJ1-2; 7 bases line up with TRBD1. V lost 0 bases and J lost 8; bases outside the gene matches: 3. The V gene's germline CDR1 is SEHNR and CDR2 FQNEAQ (reference sequence). CDR3 length equals 13 residues. The CDR3 is CASSLAGGQGYTF. CDR3 sequence (DNA): TGTGCCAGCAGCTTAGCAGGGGGCCAGGGCTACACCTTC.

In its sample, this clone was seen a few times. The chain has TRBV3-1 (or the pseudogene TRBV3-2) and TRBJ2-1; TRBD2 is a possible D gene (5 bases). V dropped 2 bases and J dropped 6 bases, with 11 bases sitting between them. Germline loops: CDR1 LGHDT, CDR2 YNNKEL (reference sequence). This CDR3 has 14 amino acids. The CDR3, as DNA: TGTGCCAGCAGCCAATACGGACTGGTCAATGAGCAGTTCTTC. Encoded protein: CASSQYGLVNEQFF.

This clone was found a few times. The chain couples TRBV5-5 to TRBJ1-6; 7 positions agree with TRBD1. This CDR3 is 14 amino acids long. With 9 bases clipped from V and 4 bases from J, the junction kept 7 bases outside the gene matches. The germline CDR1 and CDR2 sequences are SGHKS and YYEKEE (reference sequence). CDR3 nucleotides: TGTGCCACCACACAGGGGTTTTATAATTCACCCCTCCACTTT. It is translated as CATTQGFYNSPLHF.

The chain combines TRBV20-1 with TRBJ2-1; D remains unclear. V was clipped by 3 bases and J by 5 bases, with 8 bases between them. The germline V gene has CDR1 DFQATT and CDR2 SNEGSKA (reference sequence). This CDR3 is built from 12 residues. The DNA for the CDR3 is TGCAGTGCTAGTATAGTCGACAATGAGCAGTTCTTC. Translated, it gives CSASIVDNEQFF.

The V call is TRBV7-6, the J call TRBJ1-1; 11 bases are a match to TRBD1. This CDR3 has 17 residues. Trimming removed 5 bases from V and 1 base from J; junction bases left unmatched: 9. The germline CDR1 and CDR2 sequences are SGHVS and FNYEAQ. This chain's CDR3 is CASSTGQGAGSNTEAFF. As DNA, the CDR3 is TGTGCCAGCAGCACCGGACAGGGGGCCGGATCGAACACTGAAGCTTTCTTT.

V usage is TRBV19 and J usage is TRBJ1-5; the D gene is possibly TRBD1 (5 bases). Per germline, CDR1 LNHDA and CDR2 SQIVND (reference sequence). The CDR3 is 17 residues long. Trimming shortened V by 5 bases and J by 2 bases, and 19 bases separated the two germline ends. The CDR3 DNA reads as TGTGCCAGTAGTGTCCCTGGATGGGGGGGTGGCAATCAGCCCCAGCATTTT. It codes for CASSVPGWGGGNQPQHF. Supplemented by reference TRBV19 and TRBJ1-5, the full variable domain reads DGGITQSPKYLFRKEGQNVTLSCEQNLNHDAMYWYRQDPGQGLRLIYYSQIVNDFQKGDIAEGYSVSREKKESFPLTVTSAQKNPTAFYLCASSVPGWGGGNQPQHFGDGTRLSIL.

The V gene is TRBV4-1, the J gene TRBJ1-1, with 7 bases that match TRBD1. After removal of 2 bases from V and 7 bases from J, the junction contained 7 bases not matched to a gene. This CDR3 has 14 residues. Germline V gene lookup returns CDR1 MGHRA and CDR2 YSYEKL. CDR3 nucleotides: TGCGCCAGCAGCCAACTTACAGGGGAAATTGAAGCTTTCTTT. This gives the protein CASSQLTGEIEAFF.

CDR3 residues: CASSQEAGKNEQFF. DNA for the CDR3: TGTGCCAGCAGCCAAGAGGCGGGAAAAAATGAGCAGTTCTTC. V is TRBV3-1 (or the pseudogene TRBV3-2) and J is TRBJ2-1; D may be TRBD2 (6 bases). The germline V and J ends were trimmed by 0 bases and 7 bases, with 10 bases remaining between them. The germline CDR1 and CDR2 sequences are LGHDT and YNNKEL (reference sequence). The CDR3 is 14 residues long.

This clone was counted between two and nine times. This chain connects TRBV28 to TRBJ1-1; perhaps TRBD1 as D (5 bases). CDR1 is MDHEN, CDR2 SYDVKM, per germline. V was cut by 10 bases and J by 8 bases, with 14 bases left in between. The CDR3 loop spans 11 amino acids. The CDR3 loop reads CATLITGEAFF. The CDR3 DNA is TGTGCCACCCTCATAACAGGAGAAGCTTTCTTT.

The table lists this clone with a few counts. The chain combines TRBV5-6 with TRBJ1-6; 7 bases are a match to TRBD1. The trim removed 0 bases at V and 5 bases at J, leaving 5 bases unmatched. CDR3 size: 16 residues. Germline CDR1 reads SGHDT; CDR2 reads YYEEEE. The CDR3 bases are TGTGCCAGCAGCTTGGGGTTTACAGGGGATAATTCACCCCTCCACTTT. Translating it yields CASSLGFTGDNSPLHF.